This TCR beta chain was found in a study of blood T cell repertoires in COVID-19. Study background: Sources were T cells, B-cell-depleted T cells, or PBMCs; the material itself was cDNA or gDNA.

The protocol was immunoSEQ multiplex PCR, while the TCRdb copy is restricted to in-frame clones and leaves out a portion. The sample includes 250,000 or so clones, approximately 86% of them seen just once. CDR3 size: 15 residues. V shed 3 bases and J shed 8 bases, with 19 bases lying between them. Germline values: CDR1 MNHNS, CDR2 SASEGT. The receptor comes from a woman in her fifties or sixties with COVID-19, enrolled during active disease. This chain uses TRBV6-1 with TRBJ1-2; possibly TRBD1 for D (5 bases). The sequenced sample consisted of peripheral blood. The CDR3 is CASSEVWHQRGGYTF. DNA for the CDR3: TGTGCCAGCAGTGAGGTATGGCATCAAAGGGGAGGCTACACCTTC.